Below are 20 T cell receptor beta chains sequenced from a single sample in a study of CD8+ T cells in alopecia areata (dated by TCRdb to between 2018 and 2020). The receptor library was made with the immunoSEQ multiplex PCR assay. RNA was extracted from all samples and reverse transcribed into cDNA, which served as template for TCR sequencing. The table was pulled from immuneACCESS by TCRdb, which kept in-frame rearrangements only. Such tables lose some clones; where checked, under half of the loss comes from unresolved V genes, and the rest has no known cause. The sample table lists about 110,000 clones, approximately 60% of them with a count of one. The ten largest clones take up 20% to 25% of the sample. The specimen sequenced was CD8+ T cells sorted from blood. The receptors were sampled from a human donor in good health.

This sequence joins TRBV11-2 and TRBJ2-7; D is unclear. CDR1 SGHAT and CDR2 FQNNGV come from the germline V gene. The length of the CDR3 is 15 residues. The V end was cut by 1 base, the J end by 1 base, with 11 bases between. The CDR3 loop reads CASSLVPGSSYEQYF. The CDR3 DNA reads as TGTGCCAGCAGCTTAGTGCCCGGGTCATCCTACGAGCAGTACTTC.

This rearrangement joins TRBV5-1 to TRBJ2-7, with a tentative D call TRBD1 (5 bases). The germline V gene encodes CDR1 SGHRS and CDR2 YFSETQ. CDR3 length: 15 amino acids. The germline V and J ends were trimmed by 0 bases and 5 bases, with 15 bases remaining between them. The CDR3 nucleotides are TGCGCCAGCAGCTTGGCAGGGAATGGGATCAACGAGCAGTACTTC. This encodes CASSLAGNGINEQYF.

The rearrangement links TRBV5-1 to TRBJ2-1; 9 nucleotides match TRBD1. J was trimmed by 3 bases and V by 4 bases; bases with no gene match: 11. Germline lookup yields CDR1 SGHRS and CDR2 YFSETQ. The CDR3 is 17 amino acids. The CDR3 loop is CASSSGQGRPLYNEQFF. The CDR3 nucleotides read TGCGCCAGCAGCAGTGGACAGGGGAGACCCCTCTACAATGAGCAGTTCTTC.

The chain has TRBV13 and TRBJ2-3, with D hard to call. The V end lost 2 bases, the J end lost 1 base, and 4 bases lay between the germline ends. The CDR3 runs 13 residues. CDR1 and CDR2 from the germline V gene are PRHDT and FYEKMQ (reference sequence). CDR3 nucleotides: TGTGCCAGCAGCTTATCCGGCACAGATACGCAGTATTTT. Translated, it gives CASSLSGTDTQYF.

This clone was picked up one time. The chain is built from TRBV4-1 and TRBJ2-5; D perhaps matches TRBD2 (5 bases). The V and J ends lost 0 bases and 5 bases respectively, with 10 bases between them. Germline CDR1 is MGHRA and CDR2 is YSYEKL. CDR3 length: 14 amino acids. The CDR3 loop reads CASSQETGFETQYF. The CDR3, as DNA: TGCGCCAGCAGCCAAGAAACGGGGTTCGAGACCCAGTACTTC.

The rearrangement links TRBV9 to TRBJ2-7, with TRBD1 as a possible D gene (6 bases). Trimming took off 4 bases at V and 4 bases at J, with 15 bases between the two ends. This CDR3 is built from 14 residues. Germline CDR1 and CDR2: SGDLS and YYNGEE. The CDR3 reads CASSWSQGNYEQYF. In nucleotides, the CDR3 is TGTGCCAGCAGCTGGTCGCAGGGGAATTACGAGCAGTACTTC.

The chain couples TRBV27 to TRBJ1-2; 8 nucleotides match TRBD1. Germline CDR1 and CDR2: MNHEY and SMNVEV (reference sequence). This CDR3 has 13 residues. V lost 4 bases, J lost 4 bases, and 2 bases stayed unmatched. The CDR3 DNA follows: TGTGCCAGCAGTTCGACAGGGGTCTATGGCTACACCTTC. Amino acids: CASSSTGVYGYTF.

The V call is TRBV5-6, the J call TRBJ1-5; 7 bases map to TRBD1. With 0 bases clipped from V and 6 bases from J, the junction kept 3 bases outside the gene matches. This CDR3 has 14 amino acids. CDR1 and CDR2 from the germline V gene are SGHDT and YYEEEE. CDR3 loop: CASSLGGGPQPQHF. In DNA, the CDR3 is TGTGCCAGCAGCTTGGGAGGGGGCCCTCAGCCCCAGCATTTT.

The chain has TRBV27 and TRBJ1-1; 7 bases are shared with TRBD1. The V segment lost 5 bases and the J segment 0 bases; nucleotides outside the gene matches: 12. The germline gives CDR1 MNHEY, CDR2 SMNVEV (reference sequence). This CDR3 spans 17 amino acids. The CDR3 DNA follows: TGTGCCAGCAGTGTCACCAGGGGGATCGGGATGAACACTGAAGCTTTCTTT. It specifies CASSVTRGIGMNTEAFF.

The DNA of the CDR3 is TGTGCCAGCAGTTACTACAGTGGCGGCTACGAGCAGTACTTC. Translating gives CASSYYSGGYEQYF. The chain recombines TRBV6-5 with TRBJ2-7; D is unclear. Trimming stripped 1 base from V and 3 bases from J, with 10 bases between. The germline gives CDR1 MNHEY, CDR2 SVGAGI. CDR3 length equals 14 residues.

The rearrangement links TRBV15 to TRBJ2-2; tentatively, D is TRBD1 (5 bases). Germline V gene data show CDR1 as LNHNV and CDR2 as YYDKDF (reference sequence). This CDR3 comprises 13 residues. Trimming removed 5 bases at V and 4 bases at J, with 8 bases between. The CDR3 coding sequence is TGTGCCACCAGCCGACAGTCCACCGGGGAGCTGTTTTTT. Encoded protein: CATSRQSTGELFF. The full variable domain, completed using reference TRBV15 and TRBJ2-2, is DAMVIQNPRYQVTQFGKPVTLSCSQTLNHNVMYWYQQKSSQAPKLLFHYYDKDFNNEADTPDNFQSRRPNTSFCFLDIRSPGLGDTAMYLCATSRQSTGELFFGEGSRLTVL.

The chain uses TRBV11-2 and TRBJ2-5; no firm D call. V was shortened by 1 base and J by 0 bases, with 12 bases between the two germline ends. The CDR3 is made up of 16 amino acids. Germline CDR1 and CDR2: SGHAT and FQNNGV. The CDR3 loop reads CASSLGYGKYQETQYF. The CDR3 DNA follows: TGTGCCAGCAGCTTAGGTTATGGGAAGTACCAAGAGACCCAGTACTTC.

This chain joins TRBV27 and TRBJ1-1; D uncertain. CDR1 and CDR2 from the germline V gene are MNHEY and SMNVEV (reference sequence). The V gene lost 3 bases and the J gene lost 1 base, with 6 bases spanning the gap. There are 13 residues in the CDR3. CDR3 region: CASSFLANTEAFF. DNA of the CDR3: TGTGCCAGCAGTTTTCTCGCGAACACTGAAGCTTTCTTT.

In this sample, this clone turned up a few times. V is TRBV19 and J is TRBJ1-2; D is ambiguous. The CDR3 loop spans 11 amino acids. The V gene lost 5 bases and the J gene lost 4 bases, with 5 bases spanning the gap. The germline V gene has CDR1 LNHDA and CDR2 SQIVND (reference sequence). CDR3 nucleotides: TGTGCCAGTAGTGGCTCCTATGGCTACACCTTC. Residues: CASSGSYGYTF.

The genes are TRBV15 and TRBJ2-1; 10 positions agree with TRBD2. With 1 base clipped from V and 15 bases from J, the junction kept 12 bases outside the gene matches. There are 15 residues in the CDR3. Germline V gene data show CDR1 as LNHNV and CDR2 as YYDKDF (reference sequence). CDR3 protein: CATSRGRNSGGARFF. The CDR3 bases are TGTGCCACCAGCAGAGGCAGGAACAGCGGGGGGGCCCGGTTCTTC.

The genes are TRBV6-6 and TRBJ2-5, with D tentatively TRBD1 or TRBD2 (7 bases each). Trimming removed 6 bases from V and 4 bases from J, with 21 bases in between. The CDR3 length is 16 residues. Per the germline V gene, CDR1 is MNHNY and CDR2 is SVGAGI (reference sequence). The CDR3 is CASSPREGALAETQYF. In nucleotides, the CDR3 is TGTGCCAGCAGCCCGAGGGAGGGGGCCCTAGCAGAGACCCAGTACTTC.

The chain joins TRBV5-6 to TRBJ1-1, with a weak D call TRBD1 (5 bases). The CDR3 is 13 residues long. Germline assignment: CDR1 SGHDT and CDR2 YYEEEE. Trimming stripped 6 bases from V and 6 bases from J, with 15 bases between. The CDR3, as DNA: TGTGCCAGCATGTACGGGGGGATGGCTGAAGCTTTCTTT. This encodes CASMYGGMAEAFF. Drawing the rest from reference TRBV5-6 and TRBJ1-1, the complete variable domain is DAGVTQSPTHLIKTRGQQVTLRCSPKSGHDTVSWYQQALGQGPQFIFQYYEEEERQRGNFPDRFSGHQFPNYSSELNVNALLLGDSALYLCASMYGGMAEAFFGQGTRLTVV.

The V call is TRBV29-1, the J call TRBJ2-1, with 10 nucleotides matching TRBD2. The V gene's germline CDR1 is SQVTM and CDR2 ANQGSEA. With 6 bases clipped from V and 7 bases from J, the junction kept 3 bases outside the gene matches. The CDR3 runs to 12 residues. CDR3 amino acids: CSVRAGGNEQFF. The CDR3, as DNA: TGCAGCGTACGAGCGGGGGGGAATGAGCAGTTCTTC.

This clone has more than one count but fewer than ten. The rearrangement uses TRBV2 and TRBJ2-4; maybe TRBD2 (6 bases). Trimming took 6 bases from V and 6 from J, leaving 6 bases between them. The length of the CDR3 is 11 residues. Germline-derived CDR1 and CDR2 are SNHLY and FYNNEI. In DNA form, the CDR3 reads TGTGCCAGCAGGCGGGGAAACATTCAGTACTTC. The encoded protein is CASRRGNIQYF. Combining the CDR3 with reference TRBV2 and TRBJ2-4 gives the whole variable domain EPEVTQTPSHQVTQMGQEVILRCVPISNHLYFYWYRQILGQKVEFLVSFYNNEISEKSEIFDDQFSVERPDGSNFTLKIRSTKLEDSAMYFCASRRGNIQYFGAGTRLSVL.

The chain carries TRBV4-3 and TRBJ2-7; D remains ambiguous. Trimming removed 0 bases from V and 6 bases from J, with 12 bases in between. Germline loops: CDR1 LGHNA, CDR2 YSLEER. The CDR3 length is 14 residues. The CDR3 DNA reads as TGCGCCAGCAGCCAAGACCTAAGTCCCGCCGAGCAGTACTTC. Its protein product is CASSQDLSPAEQYF.